This is a list of T cell receptor beta chains from one sample in a study of vaccination effects on CD4 cells after COVID-19. Sequencing used immunoSEQ multiplex PCR; TCRdb keeps in-frame clones, though not all of them. This table has approximately 61,000 clones, nearly 80% appearing once. Their recognized antigens are unknown. Specimen: CD4+ T cells from PBMCs cultured without peptide, collected after COVID-19 vaccination. The receptors were gathered from a human donor who received a COVID-19 vaccine. CDR3s include the opening cysteine and the closing phenylalanine or tryptophan. The D gene is left open where the match is weak. Part of the rows lack a size; the others show once, few, many or a class for expanded clones.

d_gene	v_gene	j_gene	abundance	CDR3nt	CDR3aa
-	TRBV6-2/TRBV6-3	TRBJ2-4	-	TGTGCCAGCAGTTACTCAGCAATAAAAAACATTCAGTACTTC	CASSYSAIKNIQYF
-	TRBV12-3/TRBV12-4	TRBJ2-7	-	TGTGCCAGCCGCGGGCCCTCCTACGAGCAGTACTTC	CASRGPSYEQYF
-	TRBV1	TRBJ2-7	-	TGCACCAGCAGCCATCAGTACGAGCAGTACTTC	CTSSHQYEQYF
-	TRBV12-3/TRBV12-4	TRBJ1-1	-	TGTGCCAGCAGCTGGAGGAAGGCTGAAGCTTTCTTT	CASSWRKAEAFF
TRBD1	TRBV5-1	TRBJ2-5	-	TGCGCCAGCAGCTCCCCCCAGGGGGCCCAAGAGACCCAGTACTTC	CASSSPQGAQETQYF
-	TRBV7-6	TRBJ1-5	-	TGTGCCAGCAGCTCCTTATATCGGCGAACAGAGTATCAGCCCCAGCATTTT	CASSSLYRRTEYQPQHF
-	TRBV6-5	TRBJ1-5	-	TGTGCCAGCGCCCGGGCTGGGATCAATCAGCCCCAGCATTTT	CASARAGINQPQHF
-	TRBV21-1	TRBJ2-7	-	TGTGCCAGCAGCAAAAAAGAAGATGGACGCAACTCCTACGAGCAGTACTTC	CASSKKEDGRNSYEQYF
TRBD2	TRBV5-1	TRBJ2-6	-	TGCGCCAGCAGCTCCCCGGCGGGGGAGCGGGAGGGCCTTGGGGCCAACGTCCTGACTTTC	CASSSPAGEREGLGANVLTF
-	TRBV4-3	TRBJ2-7	-	TGCGCCAGCAGCCAAGCCTTTGGAGCGACCTACGAGCAGTACTTC	CASSQAFGATYEQYF
-	TRBV27	TRBJ2-7	-	TGTGCCAGCAGTTTCTCGGACAGAGCCTACGAGCAGTACTTC	CASSFSDRAYEQYF
TRBD2	TRBV5-1	TRBJ2-3	-	TGCGCCAGCAGTCCCAGCGGGGCTAGCACAGATACGCAGTATTTT	CASSPSGASTDTQYF
-	TRBV29-1	TRBJ1-1	-	TGCAGCGCCTACAGGGTTTTGAACACTGAAGCTTTCTTT	CSAYRVLNTEAFF
TRBD1	TRBV19	TRBJ1-2	-	TGTGCCAGTAGGACAGGGCCTGGCTACACCTTC	CASRTGPGYTF
TRBD1	TRBV23-1	TRBJ2-1	few	TGCGCCAGCAGTCACGACAGGGGGCCCTACAATGAGCAGTTCTTC	CASSHDRGPYNEQFF
-	TRBV19	TRBJ2-6	-	TGTGCCAGTAGTTTACGTCCCTCTGGGGCCAACGTCCTGACTTTC	CASSLRPSGANVLTF
-	TRBV12-3/TRBV12-4	TRBJ1-3	once	TGTGCCAGCAGTTTAGGGGGGACCATATATTTT	CASSLGGTIYF
TRBD1	TRBV6-5	TRBJ2-2	few	TGTGCCAGCATGGGACAGAAGAACACCGGGGAGCTGTTTTTT	CASMGQKNTGELFF
-	TRBV7-3	TRBJ2-5	-	TGTGCCAGCAGCCCTTCCCGGGACGCCGGAGAGACCCAGTACTTC	CASSPSRDAGETQYF
TRBD1	TRBV15	TRBJ1-4	-	TGTGCCACCAGCATAGGAGGGGGCGCGGAGGAAAAACTGTTTTTT	CATSIGGGAEEKLFF
TRBD1	TRBV7-2	TRBJ1-2	-	TGTGCCAGCAGCCAGAGGCAGGGGGCGCACGATGGCTACACCTTC	CASSQRQGAHDGYTF
-	TRBV10-2	TRBJ1-1	once	TGCGCCAGCAGTGGGAGTCGACTCCGGGAAAAGAACACTGAAGCTTTCTTT	CASSGSRLREKNTEAFF
TRBD1	TRBV5-1	TRBJ2-2	-	TGCGCCAGCAGCCCCCGAACAGGGGTTGTACTCACCGGGGAGCTGTTTTTT	CASSPRTGVVLTGELFF
-	TRBV7-9	TRBJ1-4	-	TGTGCCAGCAGCTTATCCGGGGCGGGCACTAATGAAAAACTGTTTTTT	CASSLSGAGTNEKLFF
TRBD1	TRBV27	TRBJ2-5	-	TGTGCCAGTAGTCCGGACAGGATCGAGACCCAGTACTTC	CASSPDRIETQYF
TRBD2	TRBV7-6	TRBJ2-1	-	TGTGCCAGCAGCCGTACTAGCGGGAGGGCCCTAGAGCAGTTCTTC	CASSRTSGRALEQFF
TRBD2	TRBV9	TRBJ2-3	few	TGTGCCAGCAGCGTTACTAGCGGCCTTAGCACAGATACGCAGTATTTT	CASSVTSGLSTDTQYF
-	TRBV6-6	TRBJ1-4	-	TGTGCCAGCAGTGCGGGGGGGCTAAATGAAAAACTGTTTTTT	CASSAGGLNEKLFF
-	TRBV28	TRBJ1-1	once	TGTGCCAGCAGCCGGACACGGATTCTTCCGAACACTGAAGCTTTCTTT	CASSRTRILPNTEAFF
TRBD1	TRBV5-1	TRBJ2-3	-	TGCGCCAGCAGCTGGGGACAGGGGAGCACAGATACGCAGTATTTT	CASSWGQGSTDTQYF
-	TRBV25-1	TRBJ2-1	-	TGTGCCAGCAGTGAGTCGGGGCCGATAAACAATGAGCAGTTCTTC	CASSESGPINNEQFF
-	TRBV30	TRBJ2-3	-	TGTGCCTGGACCCGAAGGACTACAGATACGCAGTATTTT	CAWTRRTTDTQYF
TRBD1	TRBV6-5	TRBJ2-7	-	TGTGCCAGCTCGAGGGGGCACTACGAGCAGTACTTC	CASSRGHYEQYF
TRBD1	TRBV19	TRBJ1-1	-	TGTGCCAGTAGAGGACAGGGGTCCACTGAAGCTTTCTTT	CASRGQGSTEAFF
-	TRBV18	TRBJ2-5	-	TGTGCCAGCTCACCGGGACGGCAACAAGAGACCCAGTACTTC	CASSPGRQQETQYF
-	TRBV12-3/TRBV12-4	TRBJ1-2	few	TGTGCCAGCAGCACCGGGACGAAGCATGGCTACACCTTC	CASSTGTKHGYTF
-	TRBV7-9	TRBJ1-5	-	TGTGCCAGCAGCTTCTGGGGGGGCGGCCAGCCCCAGCATTTT	CASSFWGGGQPQHF
TRBD1	TRBV5-4	TRBJ1-6	-	TGTGCCAGCAGCAGGGGGGGGACAGGGGGGAGTTATAATTCACCCCTCCACTTT	CASSRGGTGGSYNSPLHF
-	TRBV7-6	TRBJ1-1	-	TGTGCCAGCAGCTCACCGGGACTTTCGAACACTGAAGCTTTCTTT	CASSSPGLSNTEAFF
-	TRBV11-3	TRBJ1-6	few	TGTGCCAGCAGCTTATCGAAGGATTCACCCCTCCACTTT	CASSLSKDSPLHF
-	TRBV6-5	TRBJ1-1	-	TGTGCCAGCAGTTACTCAGGGGGTAACACTGAAGCTTTCTTT	CASSYSGGNTEAFF
-	TRBV10-3	TRBJ2-5	-	TGTGCCATCAGCGGAGGGGGCATGGGGGCATGGGAGACCCAGTACTTC	CAISGGGMGAWETQYF
TRBD1	TRBV12-5	TRBJ1-3	few	TGTGCTAGTGGCCTAGGACAGGGGGGAAACACCATATATTTT	CASGLGQGGNTIYF
TRBD1	TRBV3-1/TRBV3-2	TRBJ2-5	-	TGTGCCAGCAGCCAATCAGGGGGCGTCCGAGAGACCCAGTACTTC	CASSQSGGVRETQYF
-	TRBV19	TRBJ1-6	-	TGTGCCACTAGCCCACAGGGAAGGAAATCACCCCTCCACTTT	CATSPQGRKSPLHF
-	TRBV21-1	TRBJ1-1	-	TGTGCCGCCCCGGGACAAATGAACACTGAAGCTTTCTTT	CAAPGQMNTEAFF